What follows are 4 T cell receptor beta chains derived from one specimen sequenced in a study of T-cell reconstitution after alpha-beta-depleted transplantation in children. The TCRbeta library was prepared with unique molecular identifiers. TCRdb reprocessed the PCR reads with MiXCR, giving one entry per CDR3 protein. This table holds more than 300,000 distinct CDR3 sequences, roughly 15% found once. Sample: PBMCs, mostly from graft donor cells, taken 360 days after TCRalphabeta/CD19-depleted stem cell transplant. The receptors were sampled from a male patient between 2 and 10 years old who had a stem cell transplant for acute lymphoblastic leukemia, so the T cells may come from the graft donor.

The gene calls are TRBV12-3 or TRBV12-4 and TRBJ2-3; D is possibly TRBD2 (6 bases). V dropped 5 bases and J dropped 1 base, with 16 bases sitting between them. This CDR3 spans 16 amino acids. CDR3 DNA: TGTGCCAGCAGTCCTCGGAGGGGAAAAGGCACAGATACGCAGTATTTT. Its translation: CASSPRRGKGTDTQYF.

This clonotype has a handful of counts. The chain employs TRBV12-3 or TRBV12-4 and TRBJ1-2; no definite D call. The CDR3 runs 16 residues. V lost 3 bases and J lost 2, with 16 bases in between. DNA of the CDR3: TGTGCCAGCAGTTTGGCGAACCGGGCGCCGAACTATGGCTACACCTTC. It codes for CASSLANRAPNYGYTF.

The CDR3 loop is CSVEEFERVANEQFF. CDR3 bases: TGCAGCGTTGAAGAGTTCGAGCGAGTCGCAAATGAGCAGTTCTTC. This chain links TRBV29-1 with TRBJ2-1; unclear D gene. V was clipped by 0 bases and J by 7 bases, with 16 bases between them. Germline V gives CDR1 SQVTM, CDR2 ANQGSEA. The CDR3 totals 15 residues.

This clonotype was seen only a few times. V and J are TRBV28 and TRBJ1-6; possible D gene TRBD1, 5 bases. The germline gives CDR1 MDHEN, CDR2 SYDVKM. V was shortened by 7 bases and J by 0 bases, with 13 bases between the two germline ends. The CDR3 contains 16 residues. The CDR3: CASIGRGSSYNSPLHF. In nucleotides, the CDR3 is TGTGCCAGCATAGGTCGGGGGAGCTCCTATAATTCACCCCTCCACTTT.